This TCR beta chain stems from a study of OX40 agonist ivuxolimab in advanced cancers. Regarding the study in general: Ivuxolimab was an agonistic, fully human IgG2 monoclonal antibody directed against OX40 (CD134), a costimulatory receptor. Intravenous ivuxolimab was administered to patients every 2 weeks at six dose levels: 0.01, 0.1, 0.3, 1.5, 3 and 10 mg/kg. Of the roughly 51 dose-escalation patients, hepatocellular carcinoma was present in 19, melanoma in approximately 15, renal cell carcinoma in 9 and head and neck cancer in 9. The dose-escalation cohort was roughly 87% male with a mean age of around 62 years, ranging from roughly 23 to 90. Patients were allowed to have had prior anti-PD-1, anti-PD-L1 or anti-CTLA-4 therapy, and 30% to 50% of the dose-escalation patients had previously received checkpoint inhibitors. Partial responses occurred in three dose-escalation patients: two with cutaneous melanoma and one with hepatocellular carcinoma. Peripheral TCRbeta sequencing aimed to test whether ivuxolimab altered TCR sequence diversity and caused clonal T-cell expansion. The monotherapy dose-escalation portion (N of about 50 patients) of the phase I ivuxolimab trial is reported in the paper.

Comment on this clone: There is no known antigen for this receptor. No much larger clonotype is one base removed from it; base qualities were not supplied.

Patients with autoimmune disease history or receiving systemic immunosuppression were excluded from the trial. Peripheral blood for TCR sequencing was collected from all dose cohorts at baseline, on cycle 4 day 1, and on cycle 7 day 1. The samples were drawn from a first-in-human, open-label, multicenter phase I dose-escalation trial of ivuxolimab. Adults with locally advanced or metastatic melanoma, renal cell carcinoma, hepatocellular carcinoma or head and neck squamous cell carcinoma were enrolled in the trial. Before TCR sequencing, CD4+ T cells and CD8+ T cells from peripheral blood were sorted into separate populations. From the germline V gene, CDR1 is SQVTM and CDR2 is ANQGSEA. The V end loses 6 bases and the J end loses 8 bases, and a stretch of 20 bases separates them. Including cysteine and phenylalanine, the CDR3 has 14 amino acids. The CDR3 DNA has 42 bases and is translated from base 1.

For sequencing of the TCRbeta CDR3 region, genomic DNA was extracted from the sorted cells. TCRbeta CDR3 regions were sequenced using the immunoSEQ Assay. Sourced from immuneACCESS, this table was stored by TCRdb with only in-frame sequences that have V and J called. A share of the clones is absent; for the studies checked, an unresolved V gene accounts for under half, and the remainder has no known explanation. The sample has tens of thousands of clones on record, roughly nine tenths of them singletons. Roughly an eighth of the sample is held by the ten biggest clonotypes. Study-level results and caveats: On average, CD8+ T cells showed more expanded clones than CD4+ T cells after ivuxolimab. The antigen specificity of the clonally expanded peripheral T cells was not determined. At doses of 0.1 to 3.0 mg/kg, clonal expansion of both CD4+ and CD8+ blood T cells was observed from baseline to week 6. Low levels of normalized T-cell clonal expansion were also seen in some patients who did not respond. In the 0.1-3.0 mg/kg groups, partial responders had among the lowest normalized peripheral clonal expansion, particularly in CD8+ T cells.

The sequence joins TRBV29-1 to TRBJ2-1; a weak D assignment points to TRBD2 (6 bases agree). The receptor's source is an adult with an advanced solid tumor such as melanoma, head and neck, liver or kidney cancer. The material was CD4+ or CD8+ T cells sorted from blood, obtained in a trial of the OX40 agonist ivuxolimab. The CDR3 has the sequence CSVVKLLAGYEQFF. The DNA sequence is given as TGCAGCGTCGTAAAATTGCTCGCGGGGTATGAGCAGTTCTTC.